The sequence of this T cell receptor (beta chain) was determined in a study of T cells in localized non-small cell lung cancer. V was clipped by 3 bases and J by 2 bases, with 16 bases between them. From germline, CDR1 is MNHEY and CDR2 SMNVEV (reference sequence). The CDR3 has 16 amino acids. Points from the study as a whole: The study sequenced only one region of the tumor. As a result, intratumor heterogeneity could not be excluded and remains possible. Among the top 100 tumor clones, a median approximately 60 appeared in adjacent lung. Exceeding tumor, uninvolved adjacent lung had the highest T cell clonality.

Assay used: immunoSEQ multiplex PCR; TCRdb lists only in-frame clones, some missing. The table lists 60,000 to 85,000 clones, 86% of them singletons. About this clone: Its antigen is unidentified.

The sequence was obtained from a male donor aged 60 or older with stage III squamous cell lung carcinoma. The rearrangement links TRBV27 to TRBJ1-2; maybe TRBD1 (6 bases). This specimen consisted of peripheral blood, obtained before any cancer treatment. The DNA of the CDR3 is TGTGCCAGCAGTTTGGACTACCCTCAGGGGAACTATGGCTACACCTTC. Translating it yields CASSLDYPQGNYGYTF.